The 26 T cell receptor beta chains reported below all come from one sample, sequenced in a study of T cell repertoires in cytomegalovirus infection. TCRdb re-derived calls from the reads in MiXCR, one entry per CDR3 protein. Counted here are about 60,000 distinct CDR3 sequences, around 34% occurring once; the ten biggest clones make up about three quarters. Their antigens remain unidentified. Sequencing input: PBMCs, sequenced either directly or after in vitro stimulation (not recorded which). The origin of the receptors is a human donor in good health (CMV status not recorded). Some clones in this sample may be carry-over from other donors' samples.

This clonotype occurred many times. CDR3 nucleotides: TGTGCCAGCAGTCGCCGGGACACGACCTACAATGAGCAGTTCTTC. It yields the protein CASSRRDTTYNEQFF. The chain recombines TRBV7-9 with TRBJ2-1; tentatively, D is TRBD1 (6 bases). Germline V gives CDR1 SEHNR, CDR2 FQNEAQ (reference sequence). The CDR3 runs to 15 residues. The V end lost 6 bases, the J end lost 2 bases, and 14 bases lay between the germline ends.

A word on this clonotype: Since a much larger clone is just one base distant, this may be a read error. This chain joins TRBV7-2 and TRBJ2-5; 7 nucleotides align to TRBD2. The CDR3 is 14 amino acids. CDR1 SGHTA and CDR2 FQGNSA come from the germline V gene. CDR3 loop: CASSLRLAEETRYF. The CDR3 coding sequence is TGTGCCAGCAGCTTAAGACTAGCCGAAGAGACCCGGTACTTC. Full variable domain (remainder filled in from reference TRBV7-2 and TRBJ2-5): GAGVSQSPSNKVTEKGKDVELRCDPISGHTALYWYRQSLGQGLEFLIYFQGNSAPDKSGLPSDRFSAERTGGSVSTLTIQRTQQEDSAVYLCASSLRLAEETRYFGPGTRLLVL.

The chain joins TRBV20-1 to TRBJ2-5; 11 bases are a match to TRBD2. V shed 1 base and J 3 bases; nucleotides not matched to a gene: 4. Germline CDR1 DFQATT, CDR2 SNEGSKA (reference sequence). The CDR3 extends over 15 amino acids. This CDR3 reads CSARGSGRAEETQYF. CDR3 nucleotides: TGCAGTGCTAGAGGTAGCGGGAGGGCCGAAGAGACCCAGTACTTC.

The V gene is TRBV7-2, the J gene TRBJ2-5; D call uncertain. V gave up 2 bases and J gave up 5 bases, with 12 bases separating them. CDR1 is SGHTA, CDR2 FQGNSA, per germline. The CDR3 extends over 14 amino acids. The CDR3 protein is CASSLFGHTETQYF. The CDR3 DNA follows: TGTGCCAGCAGCTTATTTGGCCACACCGAGACCCAGTACTTC.

The DNA for the CDR3 is TGTGCCAGCAGCCCTCAGGGTACGGGCTACGAGCAGTACTTC. It is translated as CASSPQGTGYEQYF. This chain joins TRBV7-2 and TRBJ2-7; TRBD1 is a possible D gene (5 bases). Germline CDR1 and CDR2: SGHTA and FQGNSA. The CDR3 is made up of 14 amino acids. Trimming removed 5 bases from V and 3 bases from J, with 14 bases in between.

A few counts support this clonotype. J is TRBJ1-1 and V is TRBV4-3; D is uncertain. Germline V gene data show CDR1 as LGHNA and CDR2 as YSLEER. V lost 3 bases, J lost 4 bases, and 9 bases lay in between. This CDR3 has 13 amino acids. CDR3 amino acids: CASSQGASTEAFF. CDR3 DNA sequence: TGCGCCAGCAGCCAGGGCGCGAGCACTGAAGCTTTCTTT.

The CDR3 spells CASSARPSGQETQYF. CDR3 DNA sequence: TGCGCCAGCAGCGCCAGGCCGTCGGGACAAGAGACCCAGTACTTC. The chain links TRBV5-1 to TRBJ2-5; tentatively, D is TRBD2 (5 bases). Trimming took 4 bases from V and 2 from J, leaving 15 bases between them. The CDR3 is 15 residues long. Germline loops: CDR1 SGHRS, CDR2 YFSETQ.

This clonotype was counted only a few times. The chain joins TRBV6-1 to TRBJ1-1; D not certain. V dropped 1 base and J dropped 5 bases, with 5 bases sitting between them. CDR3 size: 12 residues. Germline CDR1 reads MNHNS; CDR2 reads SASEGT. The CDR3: CASSEVLTEAFF. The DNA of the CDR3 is TGTGCCAGCAGTGAAGTCCTGACTGAAGCTTTCTTT.

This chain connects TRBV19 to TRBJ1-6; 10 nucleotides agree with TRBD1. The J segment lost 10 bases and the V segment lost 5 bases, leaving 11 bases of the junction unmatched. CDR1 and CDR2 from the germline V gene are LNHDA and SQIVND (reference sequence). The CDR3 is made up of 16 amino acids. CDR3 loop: CASSYRDRGSGSPLHF. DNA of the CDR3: TGTGCCAGTAGTTACCGGGACAGGGGATCTGGGTCACCCCTCCACTTT.

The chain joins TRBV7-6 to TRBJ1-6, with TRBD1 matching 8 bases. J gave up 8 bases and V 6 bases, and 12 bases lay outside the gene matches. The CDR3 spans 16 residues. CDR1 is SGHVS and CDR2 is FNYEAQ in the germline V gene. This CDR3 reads CASRSNRTGLHSPLHF. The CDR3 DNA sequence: TGTGCCAGCAGATCCAATCGGACAGGGCTTCATTCACCCCTCCACTTT.

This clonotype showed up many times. The CDR3 reads CASSAQSGTRAEAFF. The CDR3 bases are TGTGCCAGCAGCGCCCAATCCGGGACTCGGGCTGAAGCTTTCTTT. The V call is TRBV7-2, the J call TRBJ1-1; a possible D gene is TRBD1 (5 bases). Germline V gives CDR1 SGHTA, CDR2 FQGNSA. V was trimmed by 5 bases and J by 6 bases, leaving 19 bases between them. The CDR3 is 15 residues long.

The CDR3 DNA reads as TGTGCCAGCAGTTTTACGATGGGGGGAGCTTTCTTT. Its protein is CASSFTMGGAFF. The chain is built from TRBV12-3 or TRBV12-4 and TRBJ1-1; D may be TRBD1 (5 bases). V was cut by 3 bases and J by 10 bases, with 12 bases left in between. CDR3 length: 12 residues.

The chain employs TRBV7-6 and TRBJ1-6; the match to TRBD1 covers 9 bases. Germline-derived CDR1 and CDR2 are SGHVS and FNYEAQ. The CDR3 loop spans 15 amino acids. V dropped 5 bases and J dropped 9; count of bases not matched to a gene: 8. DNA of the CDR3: TGTGCCAGCAGCGCCCCGGGACAGGGTACTTCACCCCTCCACTTT. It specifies CASSAPGQGTSPLHF. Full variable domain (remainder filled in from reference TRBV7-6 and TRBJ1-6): GAGVSQSPRYKVTKRGQDVALRCDPISGHVSLYWYRQALGQGPEFLTYFNYEAQQDKSGLPNDRFSAERPEGSISTLTIQRTEQRDSAMYRCASSAPGQGTSPLHFGNGTRLTVT.

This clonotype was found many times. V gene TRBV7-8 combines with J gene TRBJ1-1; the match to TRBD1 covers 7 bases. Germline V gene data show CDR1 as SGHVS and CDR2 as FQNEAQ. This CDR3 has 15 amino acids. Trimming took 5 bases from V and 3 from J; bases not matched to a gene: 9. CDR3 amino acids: CASSLDRRGDTEAFF. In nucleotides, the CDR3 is TGTGCCAGCAGCCTGGACAGGCGGGGGGACACTGAAGCTTTCTTT.

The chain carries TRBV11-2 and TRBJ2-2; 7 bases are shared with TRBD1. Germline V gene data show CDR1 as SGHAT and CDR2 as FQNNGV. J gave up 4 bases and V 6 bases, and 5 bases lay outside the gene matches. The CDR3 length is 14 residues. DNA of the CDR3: TGTGCCAGCAGTTCCCCAGGGGGCACCGGGGAGCTGTTTTTT. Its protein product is CASSSPGGTGELFF.

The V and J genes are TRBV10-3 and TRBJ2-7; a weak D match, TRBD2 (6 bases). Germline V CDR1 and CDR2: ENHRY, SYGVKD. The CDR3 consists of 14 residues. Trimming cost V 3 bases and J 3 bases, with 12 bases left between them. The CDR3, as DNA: TGTGCCATCAGTGATCTGGGCGGGGACTACGAGCAGTACTTC. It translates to CAISDLGGDYEQYF.

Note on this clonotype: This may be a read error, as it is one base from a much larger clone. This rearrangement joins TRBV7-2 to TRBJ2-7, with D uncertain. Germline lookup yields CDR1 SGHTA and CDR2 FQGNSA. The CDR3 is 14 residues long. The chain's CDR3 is CAGSTEPGSYEQYF. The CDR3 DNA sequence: TGTGCCGGCAGCACCGAGCCAGGCTCCTACGAGCAGTACTTC.

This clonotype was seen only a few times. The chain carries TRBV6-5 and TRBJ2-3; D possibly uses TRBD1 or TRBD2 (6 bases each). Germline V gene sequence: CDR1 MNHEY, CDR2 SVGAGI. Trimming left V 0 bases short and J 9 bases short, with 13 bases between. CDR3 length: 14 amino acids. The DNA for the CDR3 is TGTGCCAGCAGTTACTCGAGGGGGGAAGGGACGCAGTATTTT. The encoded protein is CASSYSRGEGTQYF.

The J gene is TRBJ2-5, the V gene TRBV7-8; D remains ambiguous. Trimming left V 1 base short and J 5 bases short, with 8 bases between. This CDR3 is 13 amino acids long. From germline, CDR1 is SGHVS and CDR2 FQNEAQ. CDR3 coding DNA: TGTGCCAGCAGCTTAGGTACACCTGAGACCCAGTACTTC. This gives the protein CASSLGTPETQYF.

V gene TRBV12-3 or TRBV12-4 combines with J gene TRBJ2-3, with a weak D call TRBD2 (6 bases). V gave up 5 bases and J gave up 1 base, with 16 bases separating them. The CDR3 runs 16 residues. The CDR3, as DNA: TGTGCCAGCAGTACCGACAACCCGGGGGGCACAGATACGCAGTATTTT. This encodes CASSTDNPGGTDTQYF.

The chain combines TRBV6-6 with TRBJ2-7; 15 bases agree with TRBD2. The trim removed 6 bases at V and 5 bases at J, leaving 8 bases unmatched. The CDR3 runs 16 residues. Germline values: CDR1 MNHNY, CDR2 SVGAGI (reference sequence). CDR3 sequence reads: CASSSRTSGRVDEQYF. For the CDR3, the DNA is TGTGCCAGCAGCTCCAGGACTAGCGGGAGGGTAGACGAGCAGTACTTC.

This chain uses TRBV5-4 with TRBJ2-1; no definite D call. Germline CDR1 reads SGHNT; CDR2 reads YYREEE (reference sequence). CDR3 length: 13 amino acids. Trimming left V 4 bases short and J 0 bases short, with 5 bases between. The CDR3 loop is CASSPPSYNEQFF. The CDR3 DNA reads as TGTGCCAGCAGCCCACCCTCCTACAATGAGCAGTTCTTC.

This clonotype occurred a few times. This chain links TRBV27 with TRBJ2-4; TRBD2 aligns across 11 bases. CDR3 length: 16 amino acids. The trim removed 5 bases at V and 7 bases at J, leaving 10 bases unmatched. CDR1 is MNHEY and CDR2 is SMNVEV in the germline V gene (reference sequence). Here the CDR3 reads CASSPLSGGARNIQYF. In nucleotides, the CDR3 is TGTGCCAGCAGTCCTCTTAGCGGGGGGGCCCGGAACATTCAGTACTTC.

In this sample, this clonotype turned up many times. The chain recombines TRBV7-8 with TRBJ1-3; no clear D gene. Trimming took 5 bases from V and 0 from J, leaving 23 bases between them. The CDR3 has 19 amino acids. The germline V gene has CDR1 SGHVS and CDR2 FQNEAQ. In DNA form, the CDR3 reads TGTGCCAGCAGCCCCCTTAGCGTCCGGAGGCACAGCTCTGGAAACACCATATATTTT. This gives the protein CASSPLSVRRHSSGNTIYF.

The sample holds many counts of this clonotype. The CDR3 here is CASSRRESEAFF. CDR3 sequence (DNA): TGTGCCAGCAGCCGCAGGGAGAGTGAAGCTTTCTTT. The chain recombines TRBV7-6 with TRBJ1-1; TRBD1 is a possible D gene (5 bases). Germline-derived CDR1 and CDR2 are SGHVS and FNYEAQ. Deletions cut 5 bases from V and 7 bases from J, with 11 bases between. The CDR3 is 12 amino acids.

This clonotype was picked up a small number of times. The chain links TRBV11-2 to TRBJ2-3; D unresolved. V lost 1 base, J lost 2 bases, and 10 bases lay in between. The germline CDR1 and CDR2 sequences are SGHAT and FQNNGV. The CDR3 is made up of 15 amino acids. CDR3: CASSLGKSDTDTQYF. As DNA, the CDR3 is TGTGCCAGCAGCTTAGGGAAGAGCGACACAGATACGCAGTATTTT.